The entry below gives a single T cell receptor beta chain sequence along with its context. In this sample, this clonotype turned up a few times. Its antigen specificity is not known. It has no much larger one-base neighbor in the sample; base qualities were not kept. The record originates from a study of early T cells in non-severe SARS-CoV-2 infection (dated by TCRdb to about 2021). Concerning the study at large: Because TCR sequencing relied on bulk RNA taken from unsorted whole blood, pairing of alpha and beta chains was not possible.

Set within a cohort of healthcare workers in London, UK, this nested case-control study involved weekly PCR testing of nasopharyngeal swabs along with blood sampling. Healthcare workers were recruited during the week of the UK lockdown, between 23 and 31 March 2020, and followed weekly for up to about 15 weeks. Preparation of the library involved 5' RACE. Sequencing used a NextSeq 500. To correct for sequencing error and PCR bias, the TCR library protocol tagged individual cDNA molecules with unique molecular identifiers. TCR alpha and beta chains were both sequenced, and the abundances of alpha and beta sequences in each sample were closely correlated with each other. The study's own analysis went as follows. Decombinator V4 was used to annotate TCR sequences for V gene, J gene and CDR3. Expanded TCRs were defined as changing significantly between any two time points under a Poisson model with p below 0.0001. TCR abundances were normalised to the total number of TCRs sequenced per sample and expressed as counts per million. MAIT TCRs were defined by TRAV1-2 paired with TRAJ12, TRAJ20 or TRAJ33, and iNKT TCRs by TRAV10 paired with TRAJ18. A search of VDJdb, accessed on 1 November 2021, was run for TCRs annotated to CMV, EBV and SARS-CoV-2, with TCRs annotated for multiple antigens excluded. In TCRdb, the public reads were trimmed at Q25 with fastp and aligned with MiXCR, with productive beta chains retained. When rows share a CDR3 protein, they turn into one entry using the most common DNA and genes. TCRdb, not the original authors, processed these V and J calls. The sample table lists tens of thousands of distinct CDR3 sequences, 7.5% to 9.5% of them with a count of one. The top ten clonotypes cover almost 4% of the sample.

The full study reports these points: VDJdb matching was skewed toward anti-spike CD8 responses and likely underestimated virus-specific expansions, missing private and CD4 specificities.

For CDR1 and CDR2, the germline V gene (reference sequence) lists MNHEY and SMNVEV. From the cysteine up to the phenylalanine, the CDR3 has a length of 15 residues. The entry retains the CDR3 DNA only, 45 bases that are in frame from base 1. Trimmed from V: 2 bases; trimmed from J: 7 bases; junction bases lacking a gene match: 8. Material: whole blood, obtained at baseline. The rearranged chain carries TRBV27 and TRBJ1-5; 7 central nucleotides agree with TRBD1. The source of this sequence is an adult who was a healthcare worker with PCR-confirmed SARS-CoV-2 infection or an uninfected control (not recorded which). The nucleotide sequence is TGTGCCAGCAGTTTAATGTCGGCAGGGGGACAGCCCCAGCATTTT. Its protein product is CASSLMSAGGQPQHF.